This TCR beta chain comes out of a study of control samples from healthy donors and cancer patients. CDR1 and CDR2 (germline): LGHDT, YNNKEL (reference sequence). The CDR3 length is 16 residues. Germline trimming cut 3 bases from V and 2 bases from J; bases unmatched to any gene: 7. The protocol was immunoSEQ multiplex PCR, while the TCRdb copy is restricted to in-frame clones and leaves out a portion. Of 150,000 or so clones in the sample, 80% to 95% were seen once. The chain links TRBV3-1 (or the pseudogene TRBV3-2) to TRBJ1-3, with TRBD1 identical over 7 bases. This TCR was sampled from a man aged 18 to 35 in good health. Material: blood. The CDR3 loop reads CASSQAQGVPGNTIYF. The CDR3, as DNA: TGTGCCAGCAGCCAGGCGCAGGGGGTACCTGGAAACACCATATATTTT.